Detailed here is one TCR beta chain. Sequenced patients had shown CD8+CD57+ cell expansion by flow cytometry. It was genomic DNA that served as the template for profiling TCR beta VDJ and CDR3. TCRdb called the reads again in MiXCR, with one record for every CDR3 protein. Here the sample spans about 160,000 distinct CDR3 sequences, under 55% being singletons. These data originate in a study of CD8+CD57+ T cells in acquired aplastic anemia. The CDR3 has 15 amino acids. J was trimmed by 3 bases and V by 6 bases; bases with no gene match: 8. Germline V lookup: CDR1 LNHDA, CDR2 SQIVND (reference sequence).

Sequenced sample: sorted CD4+, CD8+, or CD8+CD57+ T cells (not recorded which) from PBMCs. The sequence was obtained from a human donor with aplastic anemia. This chain connects TRBV19 to TRBJ1-3, with TRBD1 identical over 7 bases. The CDR3 is CASSYPWDSGNTIYF. The DNA of the CDR3 is TGTGCCAGTAGCTACCCCTGGGACAGTGGAAACACCATATATTTT.